This T cell receptor (beta chain) comes out of a study of T cells in Graves' hyperthyroidism and ophthalmopathy. Whole-study results and caveats: Using 13 V-J features, a model discriminated ophthalmopathy from stable hyperthyroidism.

The source material, RNA transcripts, was used to amplify TCR beta CDR3 regions. With the HTBI primer set, the TCR CDR3 went through a first round of RT-PCR. One entry per CDR3 protein results from TCRdb running MiXCR on the multiplex PCR reads. The sample lists hundreds of thousands of distinct CDR3 sequences, approximately 40% seen once, with more than 7% in the top ten. Patients having uncontrolled infection, another autoimmune disease, pregnancy or lactation were not included. This clonotype was seen more than once but under ten times. Its cognate antigen is unknown. The CDR3 consists of 11 residues. CDR1 is SNHLY, CDR2 FYNNEI, per germline. Trimming cost V 0 bases and J 6 bases, with 3 bases left between them.

This TCR derives from a man between 18 and 29 years old with Graves' hyperthyroidism. The sequenced sample consisted of blood. The chain carries TRBV2 and TRBJ2-7; D gene ambiguous. CDR3 sequence: CASSEAPEQYF. In DNA, the CDR3 is TGTGCCAGCAGTGAAGCGCCCGAGCAGTACTTC.